This T cell receptor (beta chain) appears in the sequencing data of a study of blood T cell repertoires in COVID-19. Profiled with immunoSEQ multiplex PCR; TCRdb holds only in-frame clones, not every one. The table records around 67,000 clones, 70% to 75% of them present only once. This clone appeared a few times. Germline V gives CDR1 DFQATT, CDR2 SNEGSKA (reference sequence). J gave up 10 bases and V 3 bases, and 13 bases lay outside the gene matches. The CDR3 totals 16 residues. Material for sequencing was peripheral blood. J is TRBJ1-6 and V is TRBV20-1; TRBD1 aligns across 9 bases. The clonotype comes from a woman aged 70 to 79 with acute or convalescent COVID-19. This CDR3 is CSASLLGTGNDSPLHF. CDR3 coding DNA: TGCAGTGCTAGTTTATTAGGGACAGGGAACGACTCACCCCTCCACTTT.